This TCR beta chain was recorded in a study of T cell changes during pregnancy in multiple sclerosis. Method: immunoSEQ multiplex PCR; TCRdb's copy keeps in-frame clones and lacks some. The sample carries over 70,000 clones, roughly 93% recorded once. Germline CDR1 is SGHRS and CDR2 is YFSETQ. J was trimmed by 0 bases and V by 2 bases; bases with no gene match: 1. This CDR3 has 15 residues. The sequencing used peripheral blood, collected in the third trimester of pregnancy. The V call is TRBV5-1, the J call TRBJ2-5; 10 bases line up with TRBD2. The TCR originated in a female donor with multiple sclerosis, enrolled in a pregnancy study. The CDR3 sequence is CASSLTSGNQETQYF. In nucleotides, the CDR3 is TGCGCCAGCAGCTTAACTAGCGGGAACCAAGAGACCCAGTACTTC.